This T cell receptor beta chain appears in the sequencing data of a study of T cell responses to AZD1222 COVID-19 vaccine. The CDR3 spans 15 residues. In germline, CDR1 is LNHDA, CDR2 SQIVND (reference sequence). V was cut by 7 bases and J by 0 bases, with 15 bases left in between. Profiled with immunoSEQ multiplex PCR; TCRdb holds only in-frame clones, not every one. The sample lists fewer than 120,000 clones; around nine tenths were seen once. This TCR derives from an adult in good health. V and J are TRBV19 and TRBJ1-2; D is unclear. Here the sequenced sample was peripheral blood, taken on day 0 of AZD1222 vaccination. In DNA form, the CDR3 reads TGTGCCAGTATGACCCGCGACTCAACTAACTATGGCTACACCTTC. Translation gives CASMTRDSTNYGYTF.